The rows below give T cell receptor beta chains drawn from one sample of a study of cytomegalovirus exposure and HLA in healthy donors. The protocol was immunoSEQ multiplex PCR, while the TCRdb copy is restricted to in-frame clones and leaves out a portion. Altogether fewer than 250,000 clones are present, 80% to 90% being singletons, with the ten largest covering 2% to 3%. The sequenced sample consisted of PBMCs. The receptors were sampled from a man younger than 35 in good health and CMV-seronegative. Each CDR3 is given without its conserved first and last residue. Fields, in order: CDR3 length, V gene, J gene, CDR3 protein.

>13|TRBV7-3|TRBJ2-7
ASSIGTSGVYEQY
>11|TRBV11-2|TRBJ2-5
ASSPTGRQTQY
>11|TRBV5-6|TRBJ2-1
ASTLAGGYEQF
>10|TRBV4-3|TRBJ1-5
ASSQDGQPQH
>10|TRBV2|TRBJ2-7
ASSGDSHEQY
>11|TRBV6-1|TRBJ1-2
ASSLRDSYGYT
>13|TRBV11-2|TRBJ2-2
ASSPLTSSSGELF
>13|TRBV7-2|TRBJ1-5
ASSPGGYSNQPQH
>10|TRBV2|TRBJ2-1
AIGPNYNEQF
>13|TRBV4-3|TRBJ1-2
ASSQLQGARYGYT
>14|TRBV2|TRBJ2-7
ASSEGRGGFSYEQY
>14|TRBV2|TRBJ2-3
ASRSSGTGITDTQY
>14|TRBV4-1|TRBJ2-7
ASSQGASGGSYEQY
>13|TRBV9|TRBJ1-2
ASTLGQGPNYGYT
>13|TRBV6-5|TRBJ2-7
ASSYSGSGAYEQY
>12|TRBV2|TRBJ2-3
ASCDRVVTDTQY
>11|TRBV18|TRBJ2-5
ASSPRGGETQY
>14|TRBV6-5|TRBJ2-5
ASSYSQGAMGETQY
>11|TRBV19|TRBJ1-2
ASGGGADYGYT
>14|TRBV5-1|TRBJ1-4
ASSLEFQGTNEKLF
>12|TRBV6-1|TRBJ2-7
ASSARQGNDEQY
>12|TRBV7-2|TRBJ2-1
ASSLVSGLNEQF
>13|TRBV15|TRBJ1-1
ATSGGRTGNTEAF
>12|TRBV4-1|TRBJ2-3
ASSRTGGTDTQY
>11|TRBV11-2|TRBJ2-5
ASSLGGRETQY
>11|TRBV7-9|TRBJ1-6
ASSLSEDSPLH
>12|TRBV29-1|TRBJ2-5
SVEPPESDETQY
>10|TRBV29-1|TRBJ1-2
SVDYRYYGYT
>14|TRBV6-6|TRBJ2-4
ANYPGQPLPSDIQY
>10|TRBV10-1|TRBJ2-1
ASSVGPGEQF
>15|TRBV7-6|TRBJ1-1
ASSPLAAKVLGTEAF
>16|TRBV18|TRBJ1-2
ASSPPMGQDPPNYGYT
>13|TRBV5-4|TRBJ2-1
ASSFRATTYNEQF
>8|TRBV20-1|TRBJ2-5
SGAEETQY
>12|TRBV12-5|TRBJ1-5
ASGLGAGYQPQH
>14|TRBV27|TRBJ2-1
ASSQRWREGPDEQF
>10|TRBV7-9|TRBJ1-2
ASSFQGGGYT
>12|TRBV4-1|TRBJ2-1
ASRERLASTQQF
>11|TRBV28|TRBJ2-7
ASSLRDNYEQY
>14|TRBV7-9|TRBJ2-2
ASSTRTAPNTGELF
>14|TRBV4-3|TRBJ2-2
ASSQGVGGATGELF
>13|TRBV7-9|TRBJ2-2
ASSLGPSGAGELF
>11|TRBV4-1|TRBJ2-4
ASGGGTKNIQY
>11|TRBV30|TRBJ1-1
AWSPGVNTEAF
>10|TRBV28|TRBJ2-5
ASSLTVETQY
>13|TRBV19|TRBJ2-7
ASSISGGDGYEQY
>13|TRBV27|TRBJ1-6
ASSLLAGRGSPLH
>13|TRBV5-1|TRBJ2-7
ASSLGQTYSYEQY
>12|TRBV25-1|TRBJ2-1
ASCRGGHFYEQF
>11|TRBV14|TRBJ2-3
ASSSIWEDTQY
>13|TRBV9|TRBJ1-5
ASSVGQGSGQPQH
>13|TRBV5-1|TRBJ2-2
ASSLDTANTGELF
>12|TRBV27|TRBJ2-3
ASSPGTTTDTQY
>12|TRBV7-2|TRBJ1-2
ASSTGQGIGGYT
>11|TRBV7-2|TRBJ1-2
ASSLVTEVGYT